One sample yielded the 16 T cell receptor beta chains listed below, sequenced in a study of blood T cell repertoires in COVID-19 (TCRdb year 2020). The library was obtained by the immunoSEQ multiplex PCR assay. TCRdb holds this immuneACCESS table with in-frame rearrangements only. Some clones are missing; in checked studies, unresolved V genes explain under half, and the rest has no known cause. Counted in this sample were roughly 250,000 clones; about nine tenths of them appeared once. 3% to 4% of the sample is in the top ten clones. The sample was peripheral blood. Source of these receptors: a middle-aged woman with acute or convalescent COVID-19.

In DNA, the CDR3 is TGTGCCAGCAGCTTATGGCTAGCAAGGACCGGGGAGCTGTTTTTT. Protein sequence: CASSLWLARTGELFF. V usage is TRBV11-2 and J usage is TRBJ2-2; tentatively, D is TRBD2 (5 bases). The CDR3 spans 15 residues. V was trimmed by 2 bases and J by 5 bases, leaving 12 bases between them. Per the germline V gene, CDR1 is SGHAT and CDR2 is FQNNGV.

The chain links TRBV6-4 to TRBJ1-2; 9 nucleotides match TRBD1. CDR1 is MRHNA and CDR2 is SNTAGT in the germline V gene. This CDR3 is built from 15 residues. V shed 4 bases and J 8 bases; nucleotides not matched to a gene: 11. Here the CDR3 reads CASSANRDREPGYTF. The CDR3 DNA is TGTGCCAGCAGTGCAAACCGGGACAGGGAACCCGGCTACACCTTC.

The CDR3 sequence: CSVMGQTNYGYTF. CDR3 DNA sequence: TGCAGCGTGATGGGACAGACAAACTATGGCTACACCTTC. The genes are TRBV29-1 and TRBJ1-2, with 7 bases identical to TRBD1. Per the germline V gene, CDR1 is SQVTM and CDR2 is ANQGSEA. This CDR3 is built from 13 residues. The junction had 6 bases not matched to a gene; V was cut back by 6 bases and J by 2 bases.

This clone appeared a single time. This sequence joins TRBV29-1 and TRBJ2-1; 8 nucleotides align to TRBD2. The trim removed 4 bases at V and 6 bases at J, leaving 2 bases unmatched. This CDR3 is built from 12 residues. Germline V gene lookup returns CDR1 SQVTM and CDR2 ANQGSEA. The CDR3 nucleotides are TGCAGCGTTGGCGGGGGGTTCAATGAGCAGTTCTTC. Translating gives CSVGGGFNEQFF.

The J gene is TRBJ2-6, the V gene TRBV5-1; tentative D call: TRBD2 (5 bases). This CDR3 has 16 residues. Germline loops: CDR1 SGHRS, CDR2 YFSETQ. V was shortened by 0 bases and J by 0 bases, with 7 bases between the two germline ends. Here the CDR3 reads CASSLAGVSGANVLTF. The CDR3, as DNA: TGCGCCAGCAGCTTGGCCGGGGTCTCTGGGGCCAACGTCCTGACTTTC.

This sequence joins TRBV3-1 (or the pseudogene TRBV3-2) and TRBJ1-3, with D perhaps matching TRBD1 (6 bases). The V gene's germline CDR1 is LGHDT and CDR2 YNNKEL (reference sequence). This CDR3 region has 16 residues. V lost 1 base to trimming and J lost 4 bases, with 14 bases between them. The DNA for the CDR3 is TGTGCCAGCAGCCAAGGGGGTCGGGGGGCAGGAAACACCATATATTTT. Its translation: CASSQGGRGAGNTIYF.

CDR3 in amino acids: CASSFFGGNYGYTF. CDR3 in DNA: TGCGCCAGCAGCTTCTTCGGGGGTAACTATGGCTACACCTTC. J is TRBJ1-2 and V is TRBV5-1, with a tentative D call TRBD1 (5 bases). The length of the CDR3 is 14 residues. V was trimmed by 2 bases and J by 1 base, leaving 9 bases between them. Germline V gene data show CDR1 as SGHRS and CDR2 as YFSETQ.

The V call is TRBV5-5, the J call TRBJ1-5; perhaps TRBD1 as D (5 bases). The CDR3 totals 14 residues. In germline, CDR1 is SGHKS, CDR2 YYEKEE (reference sequence). V was pared by 4 bases and J by 2 bases, with 10 bases between. Written as DNA, the CDR3 is TGTGCCAGCAGCCCGATGGGGCGCAATCAGCCCCAGCATTTT. Residues: CASSPMGRNQPQHF.

The chain links TRBV19 to TRBJ1-2, with a possible D match to TRBD1 (5 bases). The V and J ends lost 10 bases and 4 bases respectively, with 19 bases between them. CDR1 and CDR2 (germline): LNHDA, SQIVND (reference sequence). The CDR3 loop spans 14 amino acids. CDR3 region: CATRWMGGSYGYTF. CDR3 coding DNA: TGTGCCACCCGATGGATGGGGGGAAGCTATGGCTACACCTTC.

The chain joins TRBV10-3 to TRBJ1-5; 8 nucleotides agree with TRBD1. V was pared by 6 bases and J by 1 base, with 5 bases of the junction left unmatched. The CDR3 has 15 amino acids. Germline CDR1 ENHRY, CDR2 SYGVKD. The CDR3 sequence is CAISASGGSNQPQHF. CDR3 coding DNA: TGTGCCATCAGCGCCTCAGGGGGCAGCAATCAGCCCCAGCATTTT.

The chain couples TRBV4-1 to TRBJ2-1; TRBD2 agrees at 9 bases. CDR3 length: 14 residues. Germline lookup yields CDR1 MGHRA and CDR2 YSYEKL. After removal of 2 bases from V and 9 bases from J, the junction contained 5 bases not matched to a gene. The CDR3 is CASSQWGTSSEQFF. CDR3 nucleotides: TGCGCCAGCAGCCAATGGGGGACTAGCAGTGAGCAGTTCTTC.

The chain carries TRBV6-5 and TRBJ1-6, with TRBD1 matching 9 bases. Trimming removed 0 bases from V and 12 bases from J; junction bases left unmatched: 3. CDR3 size: 14 residues. CDR1 and CDR2 from the germline V gene are MNHEY and SVGAGI. The CDR3 DNA follows: TGTGCCAGCAGTTACTCCGGACAGGGGTTACCCCTCCACTTT. Translating it yields CASSYSGQGLPLHF.

The count of this clone is one. The V and J genes are TRBV24-1 and TRBJ2-1; 9 bases map to TRBD1. V lost 7 bases and J lost 14; bases outside the gene matches: 14. The CDR3 runs to 14 residues. CDR1 and CDR2 (germline): KGHDR, SFDVKD. CDR3 protein: CATSLRSFTGGEFF. The CDR3 DNA sequence: TGTGCCACCAGCCTCCGTTCCTTTACAGGGGGCGAGTTCTTC.

Turning to this clone: The sample has other DNA sequences that encode this CDR3 too. The chain links TRBV6-5 to TRBJ1-4; 10 bases are shared with TRBD1. This CDR3 has 15 residues. Looked up from germline, CDR1 is MNHEY and CDR2 is SVGAGI. With V trimmed by 2 bases and J by 6 bases, 3 bases remained unmatched. CDR3 in amino acids: CASSYSGTGDEKLFF. In DNA form, the CDR3 reads TGTGCCAGCAGTTACAGTGGGACAGGGGATGAAAAACTGTTTTTT.

The chain is built from TRBV14 and TRBJ2-3, with D possibly being TRBD2 (6 bases). This CDR3 is built from 14 residues. Trimming removed 0 bases from V and 14 bases from J, with 18 bases in between. Germline lookup yields CDR1 SGHDN and CDR2 FVKESK. CDR3 sequence: CASSQEEGWQIRYF. DNA for the CDR3: TGTGCCAGCAGCCAAGAGGAGGGTTGGCAGATCAGGTATTTT. Full variable domain (remainder filled in from reference TRBV14 and TRBJ2-3): EAGVTQFPSHSVIEKGQTVTLRCDPISGHDNLYWYRRVMGKEIKFLLHFVKESKQDESGMPNNRFLAERTGGTYSTLKVQPAELEDSGVYFCASSQEEGWQIRYFGPGTRLTVL.

The chain combines TRBV25-1 with TRBJ1-6, with a possible D match to TRBD1 (5 bases). The CDR3 loop spans 14 amino acids. Deletions cut 4 bases from V and 10 bases from J, with 14 bases between. Germline V gene lookup returns CDR1 MGHDK and CDR2 SYGVNS. CDR3 coding DNA: TGTGCCAGCAGTGTACAGGAGTGGGGATCACCCCTCCACTTT. Its translation: CASSVQEWGSPLHF.